The 29 T cell receptor beta chains below all came from one sample that was sequenced in a study of blood T cell repertoires in COVID-19. Using immunoSEQ multiplex PCR, the repertoire was profiled, and TCRdb retains in-frame clones only, with some absent. The profile shows about 81,000 clones, approximately 75% of them singletons. Sequencing input: peripheral blood. The receptors come from a woman aged 45-65 years with acute or convalescent COVID-19.

CDR3 amino acids: CASSAGLAGALSYEQYF. CDR3 nucleotide sequence: TGTGCCAGCAGTGCCGGACTAGCGGGGGCCCTTTCCTACGAGCAGTACTTC. V usage is TRBV28 and J usage is TRBJ2-7, with 13 bases identical to TRBD2. The germline gives CDR1 MDHEN, CDR2 SYDVKM. CDR3 length: 17 amino acids. Trimming at V came to 5 bases and at J to 1 base, leaving 8 bases not matched to a gene.

V is TRBV6-1 and J is TRBJ2-2; no reliable D call. Germline-derived CDR1 and CDR2 are MNHNS and SASEGT. The CDR3 loop spans 12 amino acids. Trimming took off 3 bases at V and 4 bases at J, with 3 bases between the two ends. The CDR3 nucleotides read TGTGCCAGCAGTGACGGCACCGGGGAGCTGTTTTTT. Translated, it gives CASSDGTGELFF.

The chain uses TRBV4-1 and TRBJ2-1, with 8 bases lining up with TRBD1. Germline assignment: CDR1 MGHRA and CDR2 YSYEKL. The CDR3 covers 15 residues. V shed 3 bases, J shed 8 bases, and the junction held 9 bases outside the gene matches. CDR3 sequence: CASSHLKDRADEQFF. CDR3 DNA: TGCGCCAGCAGCCACCTTAAGGACAGGGCGGATGAGCAGTTCTTC.

The CDR3 DNA sequence: TGTGCCAGCAGCTTAAGGCGTACGGGGGTCACTGAAGCTTTCTTT. It is translated as CASSLRRTGVTEAFF. This chain connects TRBV13 to TRBJ1-1; a weak D match, TRBD1 (5 bases). From germline, CDR1 is PRHDT and CDR2 FYEKMQ (reference sequence). This CDR3 has 15 amino acids. With 2 bases removed from V and 4 bases from J, the gap between germline ends came to 14 bases.

V is TRBV6-6 and J is TRBJ2-7; 9 bases line up with TRBD1. The trim removed 4 bases at V and 4 bases at J, leaving 8 bases unmatched. Looked up from germline, CDR1 is MNHNY and CDR2 is SVGAGI (reference sequence). The CDR3 contains 15 residues. For the CDR3, the DNA is TGTGCCAGCAGTTCCAGAGGGACAGGGTCATACGAGCAGTACTTC. The encoded protein is CASSSRGTGSYEQYF.

This chain connects TRBV5-6 to TRBJ2-3; D might be TRBD2 (6 bases). The germline CDR1 and CDR2 sequences are SGHDT and YYEEEE. V was cut by 9 bases and J by 3 bases, with 14 bases left in between. This CDR3 comprises 13 residues. CDR3 sequence: CATLATGTDTQYF. CDR3 nucleotides: TGTGCCACCCTAGCGACGGGAACAGATACGCAGTATTTT.

The CDR3: CASRQGLAGINEQFF. DNA for the CDR3: TGTGCCAGCAGACAGGGACTAGCGGGCATCAATGAGCAGTTCTTC. The genes are TRBV7-9 and TRBJ2-1; TRBD2 agrees at 12 bases. The CDR3 runs to 15 residues. Germline loops: CDR1 SEHNR, CDR2 FQNEAQ (reference sequence). Trimming at V came to 6 bases and at J to 6 bases, leaving 6 bases not matched to a gene.

In this sample, this clone turned up a few times. Here the CDR3 reads CASYSRQVYGYTF. In DNA, the CDR3 is TGTGCCAGCTATTCGCGTCAAGTCTATGGCTACACCTTC. This chain uses TRBV6-5 with TRBJ1-2, with D uncertain. Per germline, CDR1 MNHEY and CDR2 SVGAGI. Trimming left V 8 bases short and J 4 bases short, with 14 bases between. The CDR3 spans 13 residues.

The J gene is TRBJ2-5, the V gene TRBV6-5, with no clear D. The V and J ends lost 6 bases and 3 bases respectively, with 5 bases between them. Germline CDR1 is MNHEY and CDR2 is SVGAGI. The CDR3 extends over 11 amino acids. CDR3 DNA: TGTGCCAGCAGCCTCGAAGAGACCCAGTACTTC. Amino acids: CASSLEETQYF.

The genes are TRBV9 and TRBJ1-1; 7 nucleotides align to TRBD1. J gave up 4 bases and V 0 bases, and 3 bases lay outside the gene matches. Germline V gene data show CDR1 as SGDLS and CDR2 as YYNGEE. The CDR3 loop spans 14 amino acids. CDR3 DNA: TGTGCCAGCAGCGTAGGACAGGGTGGCACTGAAGCTTTCTTT. Its protein product is CASSVGQGGTEAFF.

The V call is TRBV29-1, the J call TRBJ2-5; TRBD1 matches at 9 bases. The CDR3 has 13 amino acids. Per germline, CDR1 SQVTM and CDR2 ANQGSEA. J gave up 6 bases and V 6 bases, and 8 bases lay outside the gene matches. CDR3 DNA sequence: TGCAGCGTAGCCGGACAGGGGATGAAGACCCAGTACTTC. This codes for CSVAGQGMKTQYF.

V and J are TRBV7-2 and TRBJ2-3, with TRBD1 identical over 12 bases. Germline CDR1 SGHTA, CDR2 FQGNSA. CDR3 length: 17 residues. With 0 bases clipped from V and 5 bases from J, the junction kept 6 bases outside the gene matches. The CDR3 DNA reads as TGTGCCAGCAGCTTAGCGGGACAGGGGGCGCGTATAGATACGCAGTATTTT. It is translated as CASSLAGQGARIDTQYF.

This rearrangement joins TRBV5-1 to TRBJ2-5, with D possibly matching TRBD1 (8 bases). V gave up 4 bases and J gave up 4 bases, with 17 bases separating them. CDR1 is SGHRS and CDR2 is YFSETQ in the germline V gene. This CDR3 is built from 15 residues. The chain's CDR3 is CASSLGQGGRETQYF. CDR3 DNA sequence: TGCGCCAGCAGCCTAGGACAGGGAGGGCGAGAGACCCAGTACTTC.

The chain joins TRBV18 to TRBJ1-2, with D hard to call. Trimming removed 1 base at V and 3 bases at J, with 6 bases between. Germline lookup yields CDR1 KGHSH and CDR2 LQKENI. The CDR3 runs 13 residues. The CDR3: CASSPLRDYGYTF. The DNA of the CDR3 is TGTGCCAGCTCACCACTCCGGGACTATGGCTACACCTTC.

The chain joins TRBV6-1 to TRBJ2-3; D might be TRBD1 (6 bases). V dropped 3 bases and J dropped 6 bases, with 10 bases sitting between them. Germline V lookup: CDR1 MNHNS, CDR2 SASEGT. This CDR3 contains 13 residues. The CDR3 nucleotides read TGTGCCAGCAGTGAGCTTAGGGGGGATACGCAGTATTTT. Translation gives CASSELRGDTQYF.

The rearrangement joins TRBV5-5 to TRBJ1-5; D not resolved. Germline-derived CDR1 and CDR2 are SGHKS and YYEKEE (reference sequence). With 0 bases removed from V and 2 bases from J, the gap between germline ends came to 6 bases. The CDR3 is made up of 14 amino acids. The chain's CDR3 is CASSLGGGNQPQHF. CDR3 coding DNA: TGTGCCAGCAGCTTGGGAGGTGGCAATCAGCCCCAGCATTTT.

Written as DNA, the CDR3 is TGTGCCAGCAGCTTCGGGATTTACACCGGGGAGCTGTTTTTT. Translation gives CASSFGIYTGELFF. The chain recombines TRBV5-8 with TRBJ2-2; tentative D call: TRBD2 (5 bases). Trimming took 2 bases from V and 3 from J, leaving 8 bases between them. Germline assignment: CDR1 SGHTS and CDR2 YDEGEE. The CDR3 length is 14 residues. Drawing the rest from reference TRBV5-8 and TRBJ2-2, the complete variable domain is EAGVTQSPTHLIKTRGQQATLRCSPISGHTSVYWYQQALGLGLQFLLWYDEGEERNRGNFPPRFSGRQFPNYSSELNVNALELEDSALYLCASSFGIYTGELFFGEGSRLTVL.

This sequence joins TRBV2 and TRBJ1-5; TRBD1 aligns across 8 bases. This CDR3 spans 15 amino acids. Germline-derived CDR1 and CDR2 are SNHLY and FYNNEI. With V trimmed by 3 bases and J by 6 bases, 7 bases remained unmatched. CDR3: CASSELAGGGQPQHF. The CDR3 nucleotides are TGTGCCAGCAGTGAGCTGGCAGGGGGCGGTCAGCCCCAGCATTTT.

The chain's CDR3 is CASSISSGTGYPGNTIYF. CDR3 nucleotides: TGTGCCAGTAGTATATCTTCCGGGACAGGGTATCCTGGAAACACCATATATTTT. The chain joins TRBV19 to TRBJ1-3; the match to TRBD1 covers 9 bases. This CDR3 has 18 residues. The V segment lost 2 bases and the J segment 2 bases; nucleotides outside the gene matches: 10. Germline lookup yields CDR1 LNHDA and CDR2 SQIVND (reference sequence).

The CDR3 DNA reads as TGTGCCAGCAGCCTGGGGGGATCCACCTACAATGAGCAGTTCTTC. Translated: CASSLGGSTYNEQFF. The rearrangement joins TRBV11-2 to TRBJ2-1; weak D call: TRBD2 (6 bases). The germline V gene encodes CDR1 SGHAT and CDR2 FQNNGV. The CDR3 totals 15 residues. V was cut by 5 bases and J by 2 bases, with 13 bases left in between.

The chain has TRBV28 and TRBJ1-5; D is uncertain. The CDR3 covers 15 residues. V was shortened by 5 bases and J by 5 bases, with 16 bases between the two germline ends. Germline CDR1 MDHEN, CDR2 SYDVKM. Written as DNA, the CDR3 is TGTGCCAGCAGTCCCGGTAATCCAAGATATCAGCCCCAGCATTTT. Translated, it gives CASSPGNPRYQPQHF.

The chain employs TRBV27 and TRBJ1-1; 8 bases line up with TRBD1. The CDR3 is made up of 14 amino acids. The germline CDR1 and CDR2 sequences are MNHEY and SMNVEV (reference sequence). The J segment lost 3 bases and the V segment lost 8 bases, leaving 8 bases of the junction unmatched. For the CDR3, the DNA is TGTGCCAGCGGAAGCCCGACAGGGGACACTGAAGCTTTCTTT. It specifies CASGSPTGDTEAFF.

V gene TRBV24-1 combines with J gene TRBJ2-5, with D unresolved. Germline lookup yields CDR1 KGHDR and CDR2 SFDVKD. CDR3 size: 16 residues. Between the trimmed V and J ends, which lost 5 bases and 5 bases, there was a span of 20 bases. The CDR3 here is CATSAPVKTGVETQYF. The CDR3 nucleotides are TGTGCCACCAGTGCCCCCGTTAAGACTGGCGTGGAGACCCAGTACTTC.

The chain couples TRBV5-8 to TRBJ2-1; D perhaps matches TRBD2 (6 bases). CDR1 and CDR2 from the germline V gene are SGHTS and YDEGEE. The CDR3 extends over 15 amino acids. V lost 0 bases and J lost 5, with 12 bases in between. The CDR3 region is CASSLGERANNEQFF. The CDR3 DNA reads as TGTGCCAGCAGCTTGGGGGAGCGGGCTAACAATGAGCAGTTCTTC.

V gene TRBV7-8 combines with J gene TRBJ1-5, with unresolved D. The ends were cut back, 8 bases at V and 3 bases at J, with 14 bases in the middle. CDR1 is SGHVS and CDR2 is FQNEAQ in the germline V gene. The CDR3 contains 14 residues. CDR3 DNA: TGTGCCAGCTCTGAGGGCGGGTACAATCAGCCCCAGCATTTT. This gives the protein CASSEGGYNQPQHF.

This sequence joins TRBV7-2 and TRBJ1-4; D may be TRBD1 (5 bases). With 0 bases removed from V and 7 bases from J, the gap between germline ends came to 15 bases. Germline lookup yields CDR1 SGHTA and CDR2 FQGNSA. The CDR3 is 16 amino acids. CDR3 in amino acids: CASSLAGAGTSEKLFF. The CDR3 coding sequence is TGTGCCAGCAGCTTAGCAGGAGCAGGGACTTCTGAAAAACTGTTTTTT.

The CDR3 DNA follows: TGTGCCAGCAGCTTAGATAGCAATTTACGTTCACCCCTCCACTTT. This translates into CASSLDSNLRSPLHF. The V and J genes are TRBV7-2 and TRBJ1-6, with unresolved D. CDR3 length: 15 residues. Per germline, CDR1 SGHTA and CDR2 FQGNSA. Trimming cost V 1 base and J 9 bases, with 13 bases left between them.

The chain combines TRBV4-1 with TRBJ1-4; no clear D gene. Trimming took 4 bases from V and 8 from J, leaving 20 bases between them. CDR1 MGHRA and CDR2 YSYEKL come from the germline V gene. This CDR3 comprises 16 residues. CDR3 sequence reads: CASSLTSGPRGEKLFF. The CDR3 region has the DNA TGCGCCAGCAGCCTGACCTCCGGCCCCCGAGGGGAAAAACTGTTTTTT.

The chain employs TRBV10-3 and TRBJ1-2, with 9 bases fitting TRBD1. The CDR3 sequence is 16 residues long. Trimming cost V 4 bases and J 0 bases; bases outside gene matches: 6. CDR1 ENHRY and CDR2 SYGVKD come from the germline V gene. The CDR3 loop is CAISGPGQGANYGYTF. The CDR3 DNA sequence: TGTGCCATCAGTGGACCGGGACAGGGAGCTAACTATGGCTACACCTTC.